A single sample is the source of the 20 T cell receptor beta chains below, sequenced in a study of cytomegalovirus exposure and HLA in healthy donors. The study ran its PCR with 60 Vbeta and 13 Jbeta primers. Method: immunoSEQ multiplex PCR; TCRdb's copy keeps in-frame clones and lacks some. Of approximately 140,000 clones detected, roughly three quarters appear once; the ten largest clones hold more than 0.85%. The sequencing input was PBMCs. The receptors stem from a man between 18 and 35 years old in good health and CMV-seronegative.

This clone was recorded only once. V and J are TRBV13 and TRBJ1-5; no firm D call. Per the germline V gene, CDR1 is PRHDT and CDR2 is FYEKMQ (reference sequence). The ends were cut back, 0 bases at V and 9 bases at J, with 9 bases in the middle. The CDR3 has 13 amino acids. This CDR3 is CASSLGADMPQHF. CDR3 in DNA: TGTGCCAGCAGCTTAGGGGCGGATATGCCCCAGCATTTT.

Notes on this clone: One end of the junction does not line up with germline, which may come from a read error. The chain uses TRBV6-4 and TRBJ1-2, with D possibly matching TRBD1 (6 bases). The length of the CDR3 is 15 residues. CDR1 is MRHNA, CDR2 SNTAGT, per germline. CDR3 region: CAGRAFTGLNYGYTF. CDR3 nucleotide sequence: TGTGCCGGCAGAGCCTTTACAGGGCTAAACTATGGCTACACCTTC.

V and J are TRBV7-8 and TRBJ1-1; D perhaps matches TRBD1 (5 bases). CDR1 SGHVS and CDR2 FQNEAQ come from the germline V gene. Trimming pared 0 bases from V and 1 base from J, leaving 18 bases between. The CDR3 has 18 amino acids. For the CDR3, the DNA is TGTGCCAGCAGCTTAGCACCCACCGCCGGGAGGGGGAACACTGAAGCTTTCTTT. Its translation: CASSLAPTAGRGNTEAFF.

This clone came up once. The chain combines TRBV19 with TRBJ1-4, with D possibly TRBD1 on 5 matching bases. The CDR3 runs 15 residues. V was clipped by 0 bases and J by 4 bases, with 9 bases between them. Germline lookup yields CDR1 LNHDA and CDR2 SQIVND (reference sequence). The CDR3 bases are TGTGCCAGTAGTATAGATTCAGGGTTTAATGAAAAACTGTTTTTT. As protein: CASSIDSGFNEKLFF.

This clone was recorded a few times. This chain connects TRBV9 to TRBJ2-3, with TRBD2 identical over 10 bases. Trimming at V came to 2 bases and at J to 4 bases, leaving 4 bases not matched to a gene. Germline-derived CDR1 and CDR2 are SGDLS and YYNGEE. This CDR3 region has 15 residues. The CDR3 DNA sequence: TGTGCCAGCAGCGTCGCAGCGGGGGGGCCAGATACGCAGTATTTT. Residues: CASSVAAGGPDTQYF.

The CDR3 DNA reads as TGCGCCAGCAGCTCGGACTCTGGACAGACAAACATTCAGTACTTC. The encoded protein is CASSSDSGQTNIQYF. This sequence joins TRBV5-1 and TRBJ2-4; TRBD1 might be the D (6 bases). CDR1 SGHRS and CDR2 YFSETQ come from the germline V gene. Between the trimmed V and J ends, which lost 3 bases and 6 bases, there was a span of 16 bases. The CDR3 runs to 15 residues.

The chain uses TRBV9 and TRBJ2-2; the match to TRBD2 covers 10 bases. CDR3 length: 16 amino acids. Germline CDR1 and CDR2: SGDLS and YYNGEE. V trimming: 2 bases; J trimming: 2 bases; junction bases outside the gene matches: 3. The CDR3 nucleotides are TGTGCCAGCAGCGTGGCTAGCGGGGGAAACACCGGGGAGCTGTTTTTT. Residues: CASSVASGGNTGELFF.

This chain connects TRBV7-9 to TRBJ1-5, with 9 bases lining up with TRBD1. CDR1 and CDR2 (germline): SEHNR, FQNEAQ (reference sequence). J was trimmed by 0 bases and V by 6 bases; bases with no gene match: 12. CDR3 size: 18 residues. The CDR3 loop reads CASSYGTGIGGSNQPQHF. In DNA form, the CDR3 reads TGTGCCAGCAGTTATGGGACAGGGATAGGGGGTAGCAATCAGCCCCAGCATTTT.

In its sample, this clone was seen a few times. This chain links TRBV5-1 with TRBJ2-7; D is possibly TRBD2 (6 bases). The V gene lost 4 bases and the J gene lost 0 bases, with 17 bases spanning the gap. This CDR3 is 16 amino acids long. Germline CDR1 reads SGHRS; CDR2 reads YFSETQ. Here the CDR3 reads CASSPQPGLSSYEQYF. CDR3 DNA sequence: TGCGCCAGCAGCCCCCAACCGGGACTGAGCTCCTACGAGCAGTACTTC.

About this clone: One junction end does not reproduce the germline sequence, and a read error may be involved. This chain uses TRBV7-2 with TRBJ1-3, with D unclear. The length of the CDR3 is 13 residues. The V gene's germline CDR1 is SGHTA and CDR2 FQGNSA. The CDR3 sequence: CASSLAFPGKVDF. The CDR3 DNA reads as TGTGCCAGCAGCTTAGCCTTTCCGGGAAAGGTGGATTTT. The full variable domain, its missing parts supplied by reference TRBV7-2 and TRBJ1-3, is GAGVSQSPSNKVTEKGKDVELRCDPISGHTALYWYRQSLGQGLEFLIYFQGNSAPDKSGLPSDRFSAERTGGSVSTLTIQRTQQEDSAVYLCASSLAFPGKVDFGEGSWLTVV.

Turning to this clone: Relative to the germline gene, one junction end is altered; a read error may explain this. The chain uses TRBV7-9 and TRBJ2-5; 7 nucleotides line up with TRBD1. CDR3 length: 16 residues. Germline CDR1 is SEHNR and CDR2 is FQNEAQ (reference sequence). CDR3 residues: CSSSLSIDRAEETQYF. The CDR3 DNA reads TGTTCCAGCAGCTTGTCGATCGACAGGGCGGAAGAGACCCAGTACTTC.

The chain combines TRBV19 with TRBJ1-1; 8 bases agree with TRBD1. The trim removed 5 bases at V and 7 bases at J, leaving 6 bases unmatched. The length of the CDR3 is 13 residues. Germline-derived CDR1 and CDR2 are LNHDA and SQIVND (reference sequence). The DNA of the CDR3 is TGTGCCAGTAGTCGGGAGACAGGGGATGAAGCTTTCTTT. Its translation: CASSRETGDEAFF.

The DNA for the CDR3 is TGTGCCAGCACAGGCGCTACGAACACTGAAGCTTTCTTT. Its protein product is CASTGATNTEAFF. The J gene is TRBJ1-1, the V gene TRBV2; no firm D call. There are 13 residues in the CDR3. Germline-derived CDR1 and CDR2 are SNHLY and FYNNEI. Trimming pared 7 bases from V and 1 base from J, leaving 10 bases between.

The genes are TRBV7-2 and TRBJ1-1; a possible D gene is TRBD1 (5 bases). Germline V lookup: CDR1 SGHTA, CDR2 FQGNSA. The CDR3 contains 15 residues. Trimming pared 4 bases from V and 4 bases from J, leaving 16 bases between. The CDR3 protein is CASSSRRDGGTEAFF. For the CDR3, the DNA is TGTGCCAGCAGCTCTCGCCGGGACGGGGGCACTGAAGCTTTCTTT.

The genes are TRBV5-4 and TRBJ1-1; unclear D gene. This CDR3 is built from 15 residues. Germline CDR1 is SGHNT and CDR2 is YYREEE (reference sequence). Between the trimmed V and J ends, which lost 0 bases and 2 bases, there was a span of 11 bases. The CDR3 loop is CASSLDSGGNTEAFF. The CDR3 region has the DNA TGTGCCAGCAGCTTGGACTCAGGTGGAAACACTGAAGCTTTCTTT.

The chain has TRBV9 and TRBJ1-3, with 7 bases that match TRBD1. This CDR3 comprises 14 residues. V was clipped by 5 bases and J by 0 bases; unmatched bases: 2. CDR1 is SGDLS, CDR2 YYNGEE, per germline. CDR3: CASSGDSSGNTIYF. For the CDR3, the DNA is TGTGCCAGCAGTGGGGACAGCTCTGGAAACACCATATATTTT.

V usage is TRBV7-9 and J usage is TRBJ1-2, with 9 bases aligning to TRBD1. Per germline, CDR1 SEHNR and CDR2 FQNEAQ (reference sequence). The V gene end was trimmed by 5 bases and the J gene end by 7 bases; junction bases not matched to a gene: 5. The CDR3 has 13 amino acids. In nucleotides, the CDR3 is TGTGCCAGCAGCCGACAGGGGGAGAGTGGCTACACCTTC. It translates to CASSRQGESGYTF.

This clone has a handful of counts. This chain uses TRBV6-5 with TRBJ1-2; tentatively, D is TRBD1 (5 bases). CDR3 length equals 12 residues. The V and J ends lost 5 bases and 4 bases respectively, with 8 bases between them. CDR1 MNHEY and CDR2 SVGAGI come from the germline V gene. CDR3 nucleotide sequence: TGTGCCAGCAGTGCAGGGTTCTATGGCTACACCTTC. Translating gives CASSAGFYGYTF.

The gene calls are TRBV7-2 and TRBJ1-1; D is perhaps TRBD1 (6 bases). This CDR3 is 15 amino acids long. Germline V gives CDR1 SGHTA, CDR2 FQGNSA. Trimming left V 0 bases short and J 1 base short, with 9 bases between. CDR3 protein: CASSLAGHRNTEAFF. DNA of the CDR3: TGTGCCAGCAGCTTAGCGGGACACCGGAACACTGAAGCTTTCTTT. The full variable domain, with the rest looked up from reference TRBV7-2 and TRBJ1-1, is GAGVSQSPSNKVTEKGKDVELRCDPISGHTALYWYRQSLGQGLEFLIYFQGNSAPDKSGLPSDRFSAERTGGSVSTLTIQRTQQEDSAVYLCASSLAGHRNTEAFFGQGTRLTVV.

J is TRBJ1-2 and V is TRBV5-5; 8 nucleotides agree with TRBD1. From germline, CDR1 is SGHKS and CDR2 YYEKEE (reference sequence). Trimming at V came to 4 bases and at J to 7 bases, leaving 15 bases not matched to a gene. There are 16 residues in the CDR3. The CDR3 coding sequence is TGTGCCAGCAGCCATCCTAAGGGGCAGGGGGCGCGTGGCTACACCTTC. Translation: CASSHPKGQGARGYTF.